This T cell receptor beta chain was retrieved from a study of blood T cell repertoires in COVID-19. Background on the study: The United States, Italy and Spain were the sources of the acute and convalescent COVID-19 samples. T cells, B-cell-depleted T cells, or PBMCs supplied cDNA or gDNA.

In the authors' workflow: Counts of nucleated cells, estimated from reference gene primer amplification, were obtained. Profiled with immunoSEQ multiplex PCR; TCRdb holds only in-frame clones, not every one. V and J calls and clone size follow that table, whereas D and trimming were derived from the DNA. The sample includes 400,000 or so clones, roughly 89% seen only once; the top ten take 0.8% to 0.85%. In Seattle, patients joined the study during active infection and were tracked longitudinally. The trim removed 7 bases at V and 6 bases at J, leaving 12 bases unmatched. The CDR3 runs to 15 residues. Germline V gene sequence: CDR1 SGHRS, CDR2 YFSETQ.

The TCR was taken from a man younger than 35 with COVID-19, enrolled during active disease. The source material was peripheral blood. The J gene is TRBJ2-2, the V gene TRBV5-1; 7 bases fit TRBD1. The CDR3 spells CASGVTGAGAGELFF. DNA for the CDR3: TGCGCCAGCGGGGTAACAGGGGCGGGCGCCGGGGAGCTGTTTTTT.